The 26 T cell receptor beta chains in this list originate from one sample, sequenced in a study of T cell responses to AZD1222 COVID-19 vaccine. Some clones are missing from TCRdb's copy, which holds only in-frame ones; the method was immunoSEQ multiplex PCR. The sample yields 100,000 to 150,000 clones, more than 80% seen once. This specimen consisted of peripheral blood, obtained on day 0 of AZD1222 vaccination. These receptors were taken from an adult in good health.

In nucleotides, the CDR3 is TGTGCCAGCAGTTTCCCCTACACCTTC. It is translated as CASSFPYTF. The chain recombines TRBV12-3 or TRBV12-4 with TRBJ1-2, with no clear D. The CDR3 spans 9 residues. The V end was cut by 3 bases, the J end by 10 bases, with 3 bases between.

This clone was detected a few times. The chain uses TRBV18 and TRBJ1-5; weak D call: TRBD1 (5 bases). The V and J ends lost 3 bases and 5 bases respectively, with 8 bases between them. Germline-derived CDR1 and CDR2 are KGHSH and LQKENI. The length of the CDR3 is 13 residues. The CDR3 DNA sequence: TGTGCCAGCTCACCCGGGGGTTATCAGCCCCAGCATTTT. It translates to CASSPGGYQPQHF.

This clone was seen only a few times. The chain links TRBV4-2 to TRBJ2-1, with 10 bases identical to TRBD2. Trimming cost V 0 bases and J 6 bases; bases outside gene matches: 11. There are 18 residues in the CDR3. Germline V gene sequence: CDR1 LGHNA, CDR2 YNFKEQ. CDR3 loop: CASSQDPQREGRSNEQFF. DNA of the CDR3: TGTGCCAGCAGCCAAGATCCCCAGCGGGAGGGCCGGAGCAATGAGCAGTTCTTC.

This chain connects TRBV15 to TRBJ1-3, with D tentatively TRBD1 (5 bases). V was pared by 4 bases and J by 0 bases, with 10 bases between. The germline V gene encodes CDR1 LNHNV and CDR2 YYDKDF (reference sequence). This CDR3 has 15 residues. In DNA, the CDR3 is TGTGCCACCAGCACCAGGGTCATCTCTGGAAACACCATATATTTT. It encodes CATSTRVISGNTIYF.

CDR3 region: CASSLLGINEKLFF. In nucleotides, the CDR3 is TGTGCCAGCAGCTTACTGGGGATTAATGAAAAACTGTTTTTT. The chain recombines TRBV7-2 with TRBJ1-4; D call uncertain. The germline V and J ends were trimmed by 2 bases and 4 bases, with 8 bases remaining between them. Germline CDR1 is SGHTA and CDR2 is FQGNSA. This CDR3 has 14 residues.

This clone occurred a few times. V gene TRBV6-5 combines with J gene TRBJ1-1; D remains unclear. V was shortened by 3 bases and J by 0 bases, with 11 bases between the two germline ends. Germline values: CDR1 MNHEY, CDR2 SVGAGI. This CDR3 spans 15 amino acids. CDR3 sequence reads: CASSYRVQLNTEAFF. Written as DNA, the CDR3 is TGTGCCAGCAGTTATAGGGTGCAGCTGAACACTGAAGCTTTCTTT.

The V gene is TRBV5-5, the J gene TRBJ1-2, with D unresolved. The length of the CDR3 is 13 residues. The ends were cut back, 4 bases at V and 4 bases at J, with 11 bases in the middle. In germline, CDR1 is SGHKS, CDR2 YYEKEE (reference sequence). CDR3 nucleotides: TGTGCCAGCAGCGCCGGGCTAAGCTATGGCTACACCTTC. Residues: CASSAGLSYGYTF.

The chain is built from TRBV28 and TRBJ1-3, with D perhaps TRBD1 (5 bases). V was trimmed by 4 bases and J by 7 bases, leaving 17 bases between them. This CDR3 is built from 15 residues. Germline lookup yields CDR1 MDHEN and CDR2 SYDVKM. CDR3 sequence (DNA): TGTGCCAGCAGTTCCGACCCGGGGGGTTGGAACACCATATATTTT. Translating gives CASSSDPGGWNTIYF.

A few counts support this clone. The chain is built from TRBV27 and TRBJ1-6; 8 bases line up with TRBD1. V dropped 0 bases and J dropped 10; count of bases not matched to a gene: 2. This CDR3 has 14 residues. Per germline, CDR1 MNHEY and CDR2 SMNVEV (reference sequence). The CDR3 DNA reads as TGTGCCAGCAGTTTATCGACAGGGGTCTCACCCCTCCACTTT. It is translated as CASSLSTGVSPLHF.

As DNA, the CDR3 is TGCGCCAGCAGCCCGCCGGGGGGACCTAATGAAAAACTGTTTTTT. As protein: CASSPPGGPNEKLFF. The gene calls are TRBV5-1 and TRBJ1-4; possible D gene TRBD1, 5 bases. This CDR3 contains 15 residues. Germline V gene lookup returns CDR1 SGHRS and CDR2 YFSETQ. V was trimmed by 4 bases and J by 3 bases, leaving 13 bases between them.

J is TRBJ1-6 and V is TRBV7-2; no reliable D call. The CDR3 is 14 residues long. CDR1 and CDR2 (germline): SGHTA, FQGNSA. V was pared by 5 bases and J by 7 bases, with 12 bases between. The CDR3, as DNA: TGTGCCAGCAGCCCGTTGATGGGGAATTCACCCCTCCACTTT. This sequence encodes CASSPLMGNSPLHF.

The chain has TRBV12-3 or TRBV12-4 and TRBJ2-7; perhaps TRBD2 as D (5 bases). The CDR3 totals 12 residues. The V gene lost 6 bases and the J gene lost 2 bases, with 8 bases spanning the gap. CDR3 sequence reads: CASSYGTYEQYF. For the CDR3, the DNA is TGTGCCAGCAGCTACGGGACCTACGAGCAGTACTTC.

The table lists this clone with a count of one. The genes are TRBV28 and TRBJ2-4, with D tentatively TRBD2 (5 bases). The CDR3 sequence is 16 residues long. Germline loops: CDR1 MDHEN, CDR2 SYDVKM. V was clipped by 1 base and J by 3 bases, with 13 bases between them. CDR3 sequence: CASSLSGSSYKNIQYF. The CDR3 DNA reads as TGTGCCAGCAGTTTATCTGGGAGCAGCTACAAAAACATTCAGTACTTC.

This clone was counted only a few times. The chain's CDR3 is CASRGTGLTPLHF. The CDR3 bases are TGTGCCAGCAGAGGGACAGGACTAACACCCCTCCACTTT. V usage is TRBV6-5 and J usage is TRBJ1-6, with TRBD1 matching over 8 bases. CDR3 length equals 13 residues. V was pared by 6 bases and J by 11 bases, with 6 bases of the junction left unmatched. In germline, CDR1 is MNHEY, CDR2 SVGAGI.

The rearrangement links TRBV2 to TRBJ1-4; D is uncertain. V lost 5 bases and J lost 0, with 7 bases in between. The length of the CDR3 is 14 residues. Germline CDR1 SNHLY, CDR2 FYNNEI. CDR3 amino acids: CASSQSTTNEKLFF. CDR3 coding DNA: TGTGCCAGCAGTCAGAGCACAACTAATGAAAAACTGTTTTTT.

V gene TRBV20-1 combines with J gene TRBJ2-7; D might be TRBD1 (5 bases). CDR3 length: 12 amino acids. Germline V gene data show CDR1 as DFQATT and CDR2 as SNEGSKA (reference sequence). Trimming removed 3 bases at V and 6 bases at J, with 12 bases between. The CDR3 is CSASNQGFEQYF. In nucleotides, the CDR3 is TGCAGTGCTAGTAACCAGGGATTCGAGCAGTACTTC.

The chain carries TRBV7-2 and TRBJ2-3; TRBD2 agrees at 14 bases. CDR3 size: 17 residues. The V and J ends lost 0 bases and 8 bases, in that order; junction bases with no gene match: 7. Looked up from germline, CDR1 is SGHTA and CDR2 is FQGNSA. The CDR3 DNA reads as TGTGCCAGCAGCTTAGCCCCGACTAGCGGGGGGGCCGCTACGCAGTATTTT. Its translation: CASSLAPTSGGAATQYF.

The chain is built from TRBV6-5 and TRBJ2-7; 8 bases agree with TRBD2. Looked up from germline, CDR1 is MNHEY and CDR2 is SVGAGI. The CDR3 is made up of 14 amino acids. The V and J ends lost 8 bases and 3 bases, in that order; junction bases with no gene match: 9. The CDR3 nucleotides read TGTGCCAGCTCCCCGGGAGGGCAAATCTACGAGCAGTACTTC. Translating it yields CASSPGGQIYEQYF.

The rearrangement uses TRBV15 and TRBJ1-1; 9 nucleotides align to TRBD1. The CDR3 is made up of 13 amino acids. Germline CDR1 LNHNV, CDR2 YYDKDF (reference sequence). V lost 4 bases and J lost 8; bases outside the gene matches: 5. CDR3 sequence (DNA): TGTGCCACCAGCATTAGAGGACAGGGGGAAGCTTTCTTT. Translation: CATSIRGQGEAFF.

CDR3 sequence reads: CASSPNTDSADGELFF. CDR3 sequence (DNA): TGTGCCAGCAGCCCGAATACCGACAGCGCGGACGGGGAGCTGTTTTTT. The chain recombines TRBV3-1 (or the pseudogene TRBV3-2) with TRBJ2-2; D may be TRBD1 (5 bases). The CDR3 totals 16 residues. V was pared by 4 bases and J by 7 bases, with 19 bases between. Germline V CDR1 and CDR2: LGHDT, YNNKEL (reference sequence).

As DNA, the CDR3 is TGTGCCAGCAGCAAAGTGTGGCTCGGGCCCTATCTCTGGGTATCTGGAAACACCATATATTTT. Translating gives CASSKVWLGPYLWVSGNTIYF. This sequence joins TRBV21-1 and TRBJ1-3. TRBV21-1 is flagged as a pseudogene. CDR3 length: 21 amino acids.

This sequence joins TRBV3-1 (or the pseudogene TRBV3-2) and TRBJ2-1; D unresolved. Germline V gene sequence: CDR1 LGHDT, CDR2 YNNKEL (reference sequence). This CDR3 comprises 14 residues. Trimming stripped 3 bases from V and 9 bases from J, with 15 bases between. As DNA, the CDR3 is TGTGCCAGCAGCCATGCTCAGGATAGAGGTGAGCAGTTCTTC. Translating it yields CASSHAQDRGEQFF.

The rearrangement uses TRBV5-1 and TRBJ2-5; 15 bases line up with TRBD2. The junction had 15 bases not matched to a gene; V was cut back by 4 bases and J by 2 bases. This CDR3 is 20 amino acids long. Looked up from germline, CDR1 is SGHRS and CDR2 is YFSETQ. The CDR3 DNA reads as TGCGCCAGCAGCATCGGACTAGCGGGGGGGCCGACTGCCAGACAAGAGACCCAGTACTTC. Its protein product is CASSIGLAGGPTARQETQYF.

This sequence joins TRBV28 and TRBJ1-5; 8 nucleotides agree with TRBD1. Germline V gives CDR1 MDHEN, CDR2 SYDVKM. There are 16 residues in the CDR3. V lost 2 bases to trimming and J lost 4 bases; unmatched junction nucleotides: 7. DNA for the CDR3: TGTGCCAGCAGTTTAATCGGCAGGGGGCTAAATCAGCCCCAGCATTTT. The encoded protein is CASSLIGRGLNQPQHF.

The CDR3 DNA reads TGTGCCAGCAGCCAAGGTCTGGGACAGCCAAATGAAAAACTGTTTTTT. Translating it yields CASSQGLGQPNEKLFF. This chain uses TRBV4-2 with TRBJ1-4; 7 nucleotides align to TRBD1. Trimming at V came to 1 base and at J to 5 bases, leaving 7 bases not matched to a gene. Looked up from germline, CDR1 is LGHNA and CDR2 is YNFKEQ. The CDR3 has 16 residues.

J is TRBJ2-2 and V is TRBV2; the D is unclear. This CDR3 is built from 13 residues. Germline loops: CDR1 SNHLY, CDR2 FYNNEI. The V end lost 6 bases, the J end lost 5 bases, and 10 bases lay between the germline ends. As DNA, the CDR3 is TGTGCCAGCAGATTACTAATTACCGGGGAGCTGTTTTTT. Amino acids: CASRLLITGELFF.